This T cell receptor beta chain was sequenced for a study of blood T cell repertoires in COVID-19. Study in general: Researchers got acute and convalescent COVID-19 samples from the United States, Italy and Spain. T cells, B-cell-depleted T cells, or PBMCs supplied cDNA or gDNA.

Original processing methods: Amplification of reference gene primers provided the estimated nucleated cell counts. The data were produced by immunoSEQ multiplex PCR, yet TCRdb's version contains in-frame clones alone and is incomplete. From that table come the V and J calls and clone size; the DNA was used to work out D and trimming. This sample has 210,000 or so clones; 80% to 85% occur once, and the top ten carry 15% to 20%. Germline CDR1 SGHTA, CDR2 FQGTGA. CDR3 length: 16 residues. V lost 5 bases to trimming and J lost 5 bases; unmatched junction nucleotides: 8. A single count supports this clone.

The clonotype comes from a human donor in a cohort sampled during active COVID-19. Sequencing was performed on peripheral blood. The V and J genes are TRBV7-3 and TRBJ1-6; 8 bases agree with TRBD1. The CDR3 DNA is TGTGCCAGCAGCCCGTGGACAGGGAAGAATAATTCACCCCTCCACTTT. It encodes CASSPWTGKNNSPLHF.